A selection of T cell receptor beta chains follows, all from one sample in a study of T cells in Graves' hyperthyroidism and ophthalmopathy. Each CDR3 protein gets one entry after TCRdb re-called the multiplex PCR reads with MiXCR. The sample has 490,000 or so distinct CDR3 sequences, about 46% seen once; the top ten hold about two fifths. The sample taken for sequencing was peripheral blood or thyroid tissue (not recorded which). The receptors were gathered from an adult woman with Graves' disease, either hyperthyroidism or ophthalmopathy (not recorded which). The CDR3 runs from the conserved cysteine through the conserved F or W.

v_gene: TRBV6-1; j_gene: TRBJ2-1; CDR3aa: CASSAGHNEQFF
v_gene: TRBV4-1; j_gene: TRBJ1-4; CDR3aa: CASSNPTGGQENEKLFF
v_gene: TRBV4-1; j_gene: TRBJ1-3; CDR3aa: CASSRARTASGTIYF
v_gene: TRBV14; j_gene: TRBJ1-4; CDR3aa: CASSQGLHNEKLFF
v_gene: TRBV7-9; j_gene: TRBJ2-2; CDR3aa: CASSPSLTGELFF
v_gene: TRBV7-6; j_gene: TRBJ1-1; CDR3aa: CASSFSGDTEAFF
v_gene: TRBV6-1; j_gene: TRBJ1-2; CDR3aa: CASIPGQGYGYTF
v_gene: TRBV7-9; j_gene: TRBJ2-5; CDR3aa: CASSLRDSGRRRVEETQYF
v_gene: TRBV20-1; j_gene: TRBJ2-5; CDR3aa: CSATGTSGNSGETQYF
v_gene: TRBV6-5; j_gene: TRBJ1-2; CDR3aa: CASSRGRLGGYTF
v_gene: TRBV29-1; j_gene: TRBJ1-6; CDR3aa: CIVSDRVDYYNSPLHF
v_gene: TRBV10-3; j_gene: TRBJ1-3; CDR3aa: CAISGSGTGERRLDF
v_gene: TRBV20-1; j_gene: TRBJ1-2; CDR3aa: CSARDPEGHLDYGYTF
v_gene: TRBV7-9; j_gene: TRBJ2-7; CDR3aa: CASSSRDRVHEQYF
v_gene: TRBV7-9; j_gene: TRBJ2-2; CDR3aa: CGVKRENTGELFF
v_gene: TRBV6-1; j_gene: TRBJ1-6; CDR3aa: CASSRQYNSPLHF
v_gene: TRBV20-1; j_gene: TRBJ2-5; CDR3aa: CSARDRREGGETQYF
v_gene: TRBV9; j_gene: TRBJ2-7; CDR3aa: CASSVAPGVFNEQYF
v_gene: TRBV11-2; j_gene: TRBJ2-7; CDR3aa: CASSHPGPGGYEQYF
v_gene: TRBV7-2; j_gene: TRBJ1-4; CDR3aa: CASSLGGDSLGLFF
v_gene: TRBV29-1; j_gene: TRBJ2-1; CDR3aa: CSVAKLGINEQFF
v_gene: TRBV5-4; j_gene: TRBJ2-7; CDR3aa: CASRMTGESYEQYF
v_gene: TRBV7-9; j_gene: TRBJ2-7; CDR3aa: CASSSRQGRLLEQYF
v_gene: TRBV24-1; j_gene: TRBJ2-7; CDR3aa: CATSSSGGSNYEQYF
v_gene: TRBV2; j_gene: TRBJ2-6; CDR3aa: CASTSGGTEFSGANVLTF
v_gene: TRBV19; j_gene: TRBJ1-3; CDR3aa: CASQANYAGNTIYF
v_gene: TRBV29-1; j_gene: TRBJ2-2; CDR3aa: CSVVGVNTGELFF
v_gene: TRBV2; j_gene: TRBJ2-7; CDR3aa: CASSYVTTYEQYF
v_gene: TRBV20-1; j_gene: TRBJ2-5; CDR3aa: CSAGAGAPQETQYF
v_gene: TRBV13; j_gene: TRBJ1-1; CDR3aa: CASSFSTGGLTEAFF
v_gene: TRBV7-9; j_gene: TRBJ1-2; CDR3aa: CASSLGWTGNLGYTF
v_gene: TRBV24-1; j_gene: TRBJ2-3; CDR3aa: CATTSGGNTDTQYF
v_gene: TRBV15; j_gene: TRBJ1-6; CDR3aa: CATSRDVGGGSPLHF
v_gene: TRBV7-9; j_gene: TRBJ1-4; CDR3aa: CASSATGGNEKLFF
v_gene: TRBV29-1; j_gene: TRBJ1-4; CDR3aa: CSVVANEKLFF
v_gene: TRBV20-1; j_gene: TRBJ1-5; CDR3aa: CSAWALEDSNQPQHF